This T cell receptor beta chain comes out of a study of human versus mouse CDR3 diversity and MHC coevolution. The CDR3 contains 15 residues. V was clipped by 0 bases and J by 0 bases, with 9 bases between them. Germline V gives CDR1 KGHSH, CDR2 LQKENI. Sequencing used immunoSEQ multiplex PCR; TCRdb keeps in-frame clones, though not all of them. The sample contains some 82,000 clones, 90% to 95% of which appear only once. V is TRBV18 and J is TRBJ2-7, with D possibly TRBD2 on 6 matching bases. Input material: naive CD4+ T cells from blood. The subset denotes: CD45RO-negative CD62L-positive naive CD4 T cells. The sequence came from a person between 25 and 69 years old in good health. CDR3: CASSPPGLSSYEQYF. The CDR3, as DNA: TGTGCCAGCTCACCACCGGGACTCAGCTCCTACGAGCAGTACTTC.